The 30 T cell receptor beta chains below were found in one sample sequenced in a study of shared clonotypes between healthy human individuals. The protocol was immunoSEQ multiplex PCR, while the TCRdb copy is restricted to in-frame clones and leaves out a portion. The sample contains 2 million to 3 million clones, approximately 93% of which appear only once. The specimen was naive CD4+ T cells from PBMCs. Documented subset: CD45RA+ positively selected. The receptors shown here come from a man aged 18-30 years in good health. Some clones in this sample may be carry-over from other donors' samples.

Here the CDR3 DNA reads TGTGCCACCAGCAGAGCACTAGGGACTAGCGGGACCTTGCGGGCCTACAATGAGCAGTTCTTC. Translated: CATSRALGTSGTLRAYNEQFF. The genes are TRBV15 and TRBJ2-1, with 13 bases fitting TRBD2. After removal of 1 base from V and 2 bases from J, the junction contained 14 bases not matched to a gene. Germline V lookup: CDR1 LNHNV, CDR2 YYDKDF (reference sequence). There are 21 residues in the CDR3.

The chain joins TRBV11-2 to TRBJ2-7; 9 positions agree with TRBD1. CDR3 size: 15 residues. V shed 1 base and J 5 bases; nucleotides not matched to a gene: 6. Germline loops: CDR1 SGHAT, CDR2 FQNNGV. The CDR3 DNA follows: TGTGCCAGCAGCTTAGGGGTACAGGGGGCGAACGAGCAGTACTTC. Translation gives CASSLGVQGANEQYF.

This chain connects TRBV7-2 to TRBJ2-1, with 9 bases fitting TRBD2. Germline V gives CDR1 SGHTA, CDR2 FQGNSA. The junction had 11 bases not matched to a gene; V was cut back by 1 base and J by 4 bases. The CDR3 is 18 amino acids. The CDR3, as DNA: TGTGCCAGCAGCTTAGTCCGGCGGGAGGGCCGATGGTACAATGAGCAGTTCTTC. Protein product: CASSLVRREGRWYNEQFF.

V usage is TRBV7-2 and J usage is TRBJ2-1; 10 positions match TRBD2. Trimming at V came to 6 bases and at J to 10 bases, leaving 9 bases not matched to a gene. CDR3 length equals 14 residues. The V gene's germline CDR1 is SGHTA and CDR2 FQGNSA. The CDR3 spells CASSLSGRAREQFF. CDR3 sequence (DNA): TGTGCCAGCAGTCTCAGCGGGAGGGCAAGGGAGCAGTTCTTC.

The V call is TRBV15, the J call TRBJ2-3; a possible D gene is TRBD2 (6 bases). V was pared by 1 base and J by 0 bases, with 11 bases between. Germline V gene lookup returns CDR1 LNHNV and CDR2 YYDKDF (reference sequence). The CDR3 is 16 residues long. CDR3 coding DNA: TGTGCCACCAGCAGAGGGAGGGGAGGAAGCACAGATACGCAGTATTTT. It codes for CATSRGRGGSTDTQYF.

V usage is TRBV11-2 and J usage is TRBJ1-3; D gene uncertain. The CDR3 runs 13 residues. CDR1 is SGHAT and CDR2 is FQNNGV in the germline V gene. Trimming took off 0 bases at V and 10 bases at J, with 10 bases between the two ends. The CDR3 reads CASSLDLPGTIYF. CDR3 coding DNA: TGTGCCAGCAGCTTAGATCTTCCGGGGACCATATATTTT.

The rearrangement joins TRBV28 to TRBJ2-7, with D possibly being TRBD2 (5 bases). With 6 bases removed from V and 2 bases from J, the gap between germline ends came to 17 bases. There are 15 residues in the CDR3. The V gene's germline CDR1 is MDHEN and CDR2 SYDVKM. CDR3 in DNA: TGTGCCAGCAGGGCTGGAGGAGCTTTTGCCTACGAGCAGTACTTC. Protein sequence: CASRAGGAFAYEQYF.

A word on this clone: Other DNA sequences in the same sample also yield this CDR3. The chain couples TRBV7-3 to TRBJ2-1; no reliable D call. Per the germline V gene, CDR1 is SGHTA and CDR2 is FQGTGA. Between the trimmed V and J ends, which lost 2 bases and 4 bases, there was a span of 6 bases. The CDR3 runs 13 residues. The CDR3 nucleotides are TGTGCCAGCAGCTTAGGGCGTTACAATGAGCAGTTCTTC. Translating gives CASSLGRYNEQFF.

Remarks on this clone: Other DNA sequences in this specimen translate into the identical CDR3. The chain has TRBV19 and TRBJ1-1; weak D call: TRBD1 (5 bases). CDR1 is LNHDA and CDR2 is SQIVND in the germline V gene (reference sequence). Trimming cost V 2 bases and J 1 base, with 5 bases left between them. CDR3 length: 13 residues. The CDR3 DNA is TGTGCCAGTAGTATACAGGGGAACACTGAAGCTTTCTTT. It yields the protein CASSIQGNTEAFF.

This chain connects TRBV10-3 to TRBJ1-1; the D gene is possibly TRBD1 (6 bases). Germline CDR1 and CDR2: ENHRY and SYGVKD. CDR3 length: 13 amino acids. Trimming cost V 8 bases and J 5 bases, with 15 bases left between them. The DNA of the CDR3 is TGTGCCATCTTAAAACAGGGTCAGACTGAAGCTTTCTTT. Translating it yields CAILKQGQTEAFF.

This clone is a singleton in its sample. The rearrangement joins TRBV5-4 to TRBJ2-1; 8 bases match TRBD1. The CDR3 is made up of 14 amino acids. The V and J ends lost 4 bases and 7 bases, in that order; junction bases with no gene match: 7. Germline CDR1 reads SGHNT; CDR2 reads YYREEE (reference sequence). The CDR3 sequence is CASSTRTGMNEQFF. Here the CDR3 DNA reads TGTGCCAGCAGCACCCGGACAGGGATGAATGAGCAGTTCTTC.

The sample holds one count of this clone. This chain joins TRBV5-1 and TRBJ2-7; D is undetermined. V lost 2 bases, J lost 5 bases, and 14 bases lay in between. CDR3 length: 14 residues. Germline values: CDR1 SGHRS, CDR2 YFSETQ. As DNA, the CDR3 is TGCGCCAGCAGCTTTGGTCCCTTAGAAAACGAGCAGTACTTC. This translates into CASSFGPLENEQYF.

This chain links TRBV5-4 with TRBJ1-1; unclear D gene. Trimming removed 4 bases at V and 4 bases at J, with 8 bases between. The CDR3 consists of 12 residues. The germline V gene has CDR1 SGHNT and CDR2 YYREEE (reference sequence). The CDR3 sequence is CASSVGATEAFF. In nucleotides, the CDR3 is TGTGCCAGCAGCGTGGGAGCCACTGAAGCTTTCTTT.

The chain carries TRBV19 and TRBJ2-2; D is ambiguous. There are 17 residues in the CDR3. The V end was cut by 5 bases, the J end by 6 bases, with 22 bases between. Germline CDR1 and CDR2: LNHDA and SQIVND (reference sequence). CDR3 in amino acids: CASSHGRRTALAGELFF. The CDR3 region has the DNA TGTGCCAGTAGTCACGGTAGGCGAACGGCCCTCGCCGGGGAGCTGTTTTTT.

This chain joins TRBV5-8 and TRBJ1-5, with TRBD1 as a possible D gene (5 bases). V lost 2 bases and J lost 0, with 12 bases in between. The CDR3 is 16 residues long. CDR1 and CDR2 (germline): SGHTS, YDEGEE. In nucleotides, the CDR3 is TGTGCCAGCAGCTTAAGAGGGGATTATAGCAATCAGCCCCAGCATTTT. It codes for CASSLRGDYSNQPQHF.

V is TRBV5-1 and J is TRBJ2-1; TRBD1 matches 8 bases. CDR3 length equals 14 residues. V shed 2 bases and J 12 bases; nucleotides not matched to a gene: 10. The germline gives CDR1 SGHRS, CDR2 YFSETQ. CDR3 nucleotide sequence: TGCGCCAGCAGCTTCTCAGTCAGGGGGCTGGGGCAGTTCTTC. Amino acids: CASSFSVRGLGQFF.

The V call is TRBV5-8, the J call TRBJ2-5, with D unclear. The germline V and J ends were trimmed by 0 bases and 1 base, with 1 base remaining between them. Germline CDR1 SGHTS, CDR2 YDEGEE. There are 12 residues in the CDR3. The CDR3 sequence is CASSLGQETQYF. The CDR3 region has the DNA TGTGCCAGCAGCTTGGGCCAAGAGACCCAGTACTTC.

The chain uses TRBV14 and TRBJ2-7; D is uncertain. The CDR3 consists of 14 residues. V lost 3 bases and J lost 9, with 18 bases in between. CDR1 and CDR2 (germline): SGHDN, FVKESK. The CDR3 DNA is TGTGCCAGCAGCCACCTATCCAAACTAATGGGGCAGTACTTC. Protein sequence: CASSHLSKLMGQYF.

V and J are TRBV28 and TRBJ2-7; TRBD2 is a possible D gene (6 bases). The germline V gene encodes CDR1 MDHEN and CDR2 SYDVKM. V shed 7 bases and J shed 2 bases, with 18 bases lying between them. The CDR3 consists of 15 residues. CDR3 nucleotide sequence: TGTGCCAGCAACATCATCCGGGCGGGGACCTACGAGCAGTACTTC. Its translation is CASNIIRAGTYEQYF. Full variable domain (rest looked up from reference TRBV28 and TRBJ2-7): DVKVTQSSRYLVKRTGEKVFLECVQDMDHENMFWYRQDPGLGLRLIYFSYDVKMKEKGDIPEGYSVSREKKERFSLILESASTNQTSMYLCASNIIRAGTYEQYFGPGTRLTVT.

Here the CDR3 reads CASSLGGSDSYNEQFF. The CDR3 bases are TGTGCCAGCAGTTTAGGCGGGAGTGACTCCTACAATGAGCAGTTCTTC. This chain links TRBV28 with TRBJ2-1; 7 nucleotides match TRBD2. Per the germline V gene, CDR1 is MDHEN and CDR2 is SYDVKM. Losses at the gene ends were 2 bases for V and 0 bases for J; bases not matched to a gene: 4. This CDR3 region has 16 residues.

The chain combines TRBV11-3 with TRBJ2-3; TRBD2 might be the D (5 bases). The germline CDR1 and CDR2 sequences are SGHNT and YENEEA. With 1 base removed from V and 1 base from J, the gap between germline ends came to 9 bases. CDR3 size: 15 residues. The CDR3 DNA reads TGTGCCAGCAGCTTAGGAGGGAAGGGCACAGATACGCAGTATTTT. Its translation is CASSLGGKGTDTQYF.

This clone was seen just once. This rearrangement joins TRBV21-1 to TRBJ1-5. TRBV21-1 is deemed a pseudogene. This CDR3 is built from 13 residues. DNA for the CDR3: TGTGCCAGCAGCAAAGCAAACAATCAGCCCCAGCATTTT. Protein: CASSKANNQPQHF.

The rearrangement links TRBV7-8 to TRBJ2-2; D is unresolved. Trimming left V 2 bases short and J 14 bases short, with 9 bases between. The CDR3 has 11 residues. The germline CDR1 and CDR2 sequences are SGHVS and FQNEAQ. Here the CDR3 reads CASSLRTLLFF. The CDR3 nucleotides read TGTGCCAGCAGCTTACGAACTCTTCTGTTTTTT.

V usage is TRBV2 and J usage is TRBJ2-5; D may be TRBD1 (6 bases). The DNA end lines up better with TRBJ2-7; the J call may be wrong. This CDR3 contains 14 residues. Germline CDR1 SNHLY, CDR2 FYNNEI. The CDR3 loop reads CASRPGHLPYEQYF. The CDR3 DNA is TGTGCCAGCAGGCCGGGACACCTACCCTACGAGCAGTACTTC.

The rearrangement joins TRBV9 to TRBJ2-1; 11 nucleotides line up with TRBD1. Germline V gene data show CDR1 as SGDLS and CDR2 as YYNGEE. The CDR3 is 15 residues long. The V gene end was trimmed by 4 bases and the J gene end by 10 bases; junction bases not matched to a gene: 10. CDR3 nucleotide sequence: TGTGCCAGCAGCCTGACCGGGACAGGGGGTCTGGAGCAGTTCTTC. Translated, it gives CASSLTGTGGLEQFF.

The CDR3: CASSLVAGTGGYEQYF. In DNA form, the CDR3 reads TGTGCCAGCAGCTTAGTAGCTGGGACAGGGGGCTACGAGCAGTACTTC. The rearrangement links TRBV11-2 to TRBJ2-7; 11 positions match TRBD1. This CDR3 is 16 amino acids long. With 1 base clipped from V and 3 bases from J, the junction kept 5 bases outside the gene matches. The germline V gene encodes CDR1 SGHAT and CDR2 FQNNGV.

This sequence joins TRBV5-4 and TRBJ2-7; the D is unclear. This CDR3 spans 13 amino acids. The germline V gene has CDR1 SGHNT and CDR2 YYREEE (reference sequence). Between the trimmed V and J ends, which lost 0 bases and 4 bases, there was a span of 8 bases. The CDR3 here is CASSLVDQYEQYF. Written as DNA, the CDR3 is TGTGCCAGCAGCTTGGTGGATCAGTACGAGCAGTACTTC.

The chain combines TRBV27 with TRBJ2-1, with 7 bases that match TRBD2. This CDR3 region has 12 residues. With 5 bases clipped from V and 12 bases from J, the junction kept 7 bases outside the gene matches. The V gene's germline CDR1 is MNHEY and CDR2 SMNVEV (reference sequence). CDR3 region: CASSTPGGGQFF. The CDR3 nucleotides are TGTGCCAGCAGTACTCCGGGAGGCGGGCAGTTCTTC.

This sequence joins TRBV5-6 and TRBJ2-3, with 10 bases identical to TRBD2. CDR1 is SGHDT and CDR2 is YYEEEE in the germline V gene. The length of the CDR3 is 16 residues. V trimming: 4 bases; J trimming: 3 bases; junction bases outside the gene matches: 8. CDR3 loop: CASSLWTSGITDTQYF. In DNA form, the CDR3 reads TGTGCCAGCAGCCTGTGGACTAGCGGAATAACAGATACGCAGTATTTT.

The V and J genes are TRBV7-2 and TRBJ2-7, with TRBD2 identical over 14 bases. The CDR3 has 15 residues. Germline CDR1 SGHTA, CDR2 FQGNSA. The junction had 1 base not matched to a gene; V was cut back by 0 bases and J by 6 bases. CDR3 sequence reads: CASSLAGLAGVEQYF. The CDR3 nucleotides read TGTGCCAGCAGCTTAGCGGGACTAGCGGGAGTCGAGCAGTACTTC.